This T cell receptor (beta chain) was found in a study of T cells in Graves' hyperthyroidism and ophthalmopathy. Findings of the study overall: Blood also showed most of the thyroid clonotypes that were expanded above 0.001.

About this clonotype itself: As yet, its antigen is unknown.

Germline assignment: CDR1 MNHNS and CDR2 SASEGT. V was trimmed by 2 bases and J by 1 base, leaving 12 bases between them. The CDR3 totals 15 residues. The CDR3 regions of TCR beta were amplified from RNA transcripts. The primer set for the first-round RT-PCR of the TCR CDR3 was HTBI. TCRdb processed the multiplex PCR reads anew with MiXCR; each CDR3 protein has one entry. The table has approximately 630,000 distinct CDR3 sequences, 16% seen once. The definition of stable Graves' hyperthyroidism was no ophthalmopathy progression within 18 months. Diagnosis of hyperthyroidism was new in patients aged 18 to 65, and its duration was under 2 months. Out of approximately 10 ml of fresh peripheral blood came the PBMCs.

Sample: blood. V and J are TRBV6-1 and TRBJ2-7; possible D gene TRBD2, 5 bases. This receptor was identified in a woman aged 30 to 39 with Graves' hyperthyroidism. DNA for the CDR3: TGTGCCAGCAGTGAAATGGAGGAGGCGTCCTACGAGCAGTACTTC. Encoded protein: CASSEMEEASYEQYF.